Shown below are 27 T cell receptor beta chains from a single sample sequenced in a study of blood T cell repertoires in COVID-19. The data were produced by immunoSEQ multiplex PCR, yet TCRdb's version contains in-frame clones alone and is incomplete. The data hold 110,000 to 150,000 clones, with nearly 90% observed a single time. Input material: peripheral blood. The receptor source for this set is a man aged 65-85 years with acute or convalescent COVID-19.

This chain uses TRBV6-1 with TRBJ1-5, with D tentatively TRBD1 (5 bases). Germline CDR1 is MNHNS and CDR2 is SASEGT. This CDR3 has 13 residues. Trimming pared 3 bases from V and 5 bases from J, leaving 8 bases between. In DNA, the CDR3 is TGTGCCAGCAGTGATCAGGGCGATCAGCCCCAGCATTTT. It is translated as CASSDQGDQPQHF.

The chain combines TRBV29-1 with TRBJ2-2; D perhaps matches TRBD2 (6 bases). The CDR3 consists of 17 residues. Trimming shortened V by 2 bases and J by 5 bases, and 21 bases separated the two germline ends. Germline V gene data show CDR1 as SQVTM and CDR2 as ANQGSEA. CDR3 DNA sequence: TGCAGCGTTGAACGCCGGGACTCCGGAGCGTGGACCGGGGAGCTGTTTTTT. Amino acids: CSVERRDSGAWTGELFF.

The chain employs TRBV19 and TRBJ1-5, with D possibly being TRBD1 (6 bases). The ends were cut back, 6 bases at V and 9 bases at J, with 12 bases in the middle. The CDR3 runs to 12 residues. Germline values: CDR1 LNHDA, CDR2 SQIVND (reference sequence). The CDR3 region has the DNA TGTGCCAGTAGGCAAACCAGGGGGCCCCAGCATTTT. It specifies CASRQTRGPQHF.

This chain joins TRBV6-5 and TRBJ1-2, with 12 bases that match TRBD1. This CDR3 is built from 15 residues. The V gene end was trimmed by 8 bases and the J gene end by 2 bases; junction bases not matched to a gene: 6. Germline V CDR1 and CDR2: MNHEY, SVGAGI. The CDR3, as DNA: TGTGCCAGCCTCCCGGGACAGGGGGCAAACTATGGCTACACCTTC. Translated, it gives CASLPGQGANYGYTF.

This clone was recorded only once. The chain couples TRBV20-1 to TRBJ2-7; D call uncertain. With 6 bases removed from V and 5 bases from J, the gap between germline ends came to 11 bases. Per the germline V gene, CDR1 is DFQATT and CDR2 is SNEGSKA (reference sequence). This CDR3 is built from 11 residues. The CDR3 coding sequence is TGCAGTGCCAACAAGAACGACGAGCAGTACTTC. Translating gives CSANKNDEQYF.

The V and J genes are TRBV5-1 and TRBJ2-3; 9 bases are a match to TRBD1. Losses at the gene ends were 0 bases for V and 1 base for J; bases not matched to a gene: 9. The V gene's germline CDR1 is SGHRS and CDR2 YFSETQ. The CDR3 is made up of 18 amino acids. The CDR3 DNA reads TGCGCCAGCAGCTTGGCCGGATGGAGGACAGGGGGCACAGATACGCAGTATTTT. Translated, it gives CASSLAGWRTGGTDTQYF. Complete variable domain (other parts from reference TRBV5-1 and TRBJ2-3): KAGVTQTPRYLIKTRGQQVTLSCSPISGHRSVSWYQQTPGQGLQFLFEYFSETQRNKGNFPGRFSGRQFSNSRSEMNVSTLELGDSALYLCASSLAGWRTGGTDTQYFGPGTRLTVL.

V and J are TRBV6-1 and TRBJ1-6; D is ambiguous. Germline V lookup: CDR1 MNHNS, CDR2 SASEGT. The germline V and J ends were trimmed by 5 bases and 8 bases, with 7 bases remaining between them. The CDR3 contains 12 residues. The CDR3 DNA is TGTGCCAGCAGTCCGTATGATTCACCCCTCCACTTT. Protein: CASSPYDSPLHF.

The CDR3 loop reads CASSNPTGNTEAFF. Written as DNA, the CDR3 is TGTGCCAGTAGTAACCCCACAGGGAACACTGAAGCTTTCTTT. This chain links TRBV19 with TRBJ1-1; possible D gene TRBD1, 5 bases. Germline V gene lookup returns CDR1 LNHDA and CDR2 SQIVND (reference sequence). This CDR3 has 14 residues. Trimming cost V 4 bases and J 1 base, with 10 bases left between them.

This chain connects TRBV5-1 to TRBJ2-5; D unclear. V shed 0 bases and J shed 0 bases, with 3 bases lying between them. The CDR3 covers 13 residues. Per germline, CDR1 SGHRS and CDR2 YFSETQ. CDR3 protein: CASSLGDQETQYF. The CDR3 DNA reads TGCGCCAGCAGCTTGGGAGACCAAGAGACCCAGTACTTC. Based on the CDR3 plus reference TRBV5-1 and TRBJ2-5, the full variable domain is KAGVTQTPRYLIKTRGQQVTLSCSPISGHRSVSWYQQTPGQGLQFLFEYFSETQRNKGNFPGRFSGRQFSNSRSEMNVSTLELGDSALYLCASSLGDQETQYFGPGTRLLVL.

The rearrangement joins TRBV11-2 to TRBJ1-2; D is uncertain. This CDR3 region has 12 residues. The V and J ends lost 5 bases and 7 bases respectively, with 11 bases between them. Germline CDR1 is SGHAT and CDR2 is FQNNGV. CDR3: CASSPPRSGYTF. The CDR3, as DNA: TGTGCCAGCAGCCCCCCCCGGTCTGGCTACACCTTC. The variable domain in full, with the rest retrieved from reference TRBV11-2 and TRBJ1-2, is EAGVAQSPRYKIIEKRQSVAFWCNPISGHATLYWYQQILGQGPKLLIQFQNNGVVDDSQLPKDRFSAERLKGVDSTLKIQPAKLEDSAVYLCASSPPRSGYTFGSGTRLTVV.

This chain links TRBV2 with TRBJ1-2, with D tentatively TRBD1 (5 bases). The CDR3 extends over 16 amino acids. Trimming shortened V by 8 bases and J by 1 base, and 20 bases separated the two germline ends. Germline V gene lookup returns CDR1 SNHLY and CDR2 FYNNEI. CDR3 amino acids: CASSRTRDSFNYGYTF. As DNA, the CDR3 is TGTGCCAGCTCAAGAACCCGGGACTCATTTAACTATGGCTACACCTTC.

The J gene is TRBJ2-6, the V gene TRBV7-9, with D possibly matching TRBD1 (5 bases). The CDR3 spans 16 residues. Germline V gene data show CDR1 as SEHNR and CDR2 as FQNEAQ (reference sequence). V was pared by 5 bases and J by 2 bases, with 13 bases between. In DNA, the CDR3 is TGTGCCAGCAGCCCAAGGGTAGGGGCTGGGGCCAACGTCCTGACTTTC. It encodes CASSPRVGAGANVLTF.

In this sample, this clone turned up a few times. V is TRBV2 and J is TRBJ1-4; TRBD1 matches 7 bases. The J segment lost 3 bases and the V segment lost 7 bases, leaving 5 bases of the junction unmatched. The V gene's germline CDR1 is SNHLY and CDR2 FYNNEI. This CDR3 comprises 14 residues. The CDR3 is CASKPTGANEKLFF. The CDR3 DNA follows: TGTGCCAGCAAACCTACAGGGGCTAATGAAAAACTGTTTTTT. The full variable domain, in which reference TRBV2 and TRBJ1-4 provide the parts outside the CDR3, is EPEVTQTPSHQVTQMGQEVILRCVPISNHLYFYWYRQILGQKVEFLVSFYNNEISEKSEIFDDQFSVERPDGSNFTLKIRSTKLEDSAMYFCASKPTGANEKLFFGSGTQLSVL.

The chain is built from TRBV24-1 and TRBJ2-3; 11 bases are a match to TRBD1. The V gene's germline CDR1 is KGHDR and CDR2 SFDVKD. The CDR3 spans 16 residues. Germline trimming cut 6 bases from V and 2 bases from J; bases unmatched to any gene: 6. The CDR3 DNA reads as TGTGCCACCAGTCTCGGGACAGGGGGACTCACAGATACGCAGTATTTT. It yields the protein CATSLGTGGLTDTQYF.

The gene calls are TRBV2 and TRBJ1-6, with a tentative D call TRBD1 (6 bases). In germline, CDR1 is SNHLY, CDR2 FYNNEI. V was clipped by 6 bases and J by 0 bases, with 15 bases between them. This CDR3 is built from 17 residues. CDR3 region: CASSRDRSSSYNSPLHF. CDR3 DNA sequence: TGTGCCAGCAGCCGTGACAGGTCTAGCTCCTATAATTCACCCCTCCACTTT.

V gene TRBV11-3 combines with J gene TRBJ2-5; 7 nucleotides match TRBD2. Germline V lookup: CDR1 SGHNT, CDR2 YENEEA. The CDR3 consists of 13 residues. J lost 7 bases, V lost 2 bases, and 4 bases had no gene match. This CDR3 is CASSLRGEGTQYF. The CDR3 DNA sequence: TGTGCCAGCAGCTTAAGAGGGGAGGGGACCCAGTACTTC.

The rearrangement uses TRBV29-1 and TRBJ2-1; D might be TRBD2 (5 bases). The CDR3 is made up of 13 amino acids. Trimming took off 4 bases at V and 12 bases at J, with 19 bases between the two ends. CDR1 and CDR2 from the germline V gene are SQVTM and ANQGSEA. CDR3 loop: CSVAEDSSSGQFF. Written as DNA, the CDR3 is TGCAGCGTTGCTGAGGACTCTTCATCGGGGCAGTTCTTC.

This chain links TRBV2 with TRBJ1-2; D is ambiguous. Trimming removed 5 bases at V and 7 bases at J, with 17 bases between. Per the germline V gene, CDR1 is SNHLY and CDR2 is FYNNEI. This CDR3 has 14 residues. The CDR3 reads CASSNPSRAGGYTF. The CDR3 DNA is TGTGCCAGCAGTAACCCCAGCCGGGCGGGTGGCTACACCTTC.

This clone was found once. The chain links TRBV9 to TRBJ1-1; the D gene is possibly TRBD1 (5 bases). Trimming shortened V by 5 bases and J by 4 bases, and 15 bases separated the two germline ends. Germline V gene lookup returns CDR1 SGDLS and CDR2 YYNGEE. CDR3 length: 14 residues. CDR3 amino acids: CASSDSPGLTEAFF. The DNA for the CDR3 is TGTGCCAGCAGTGACAGTCCGGGCCTCACTGAAGCTTTCTTT.

This chain connects TRBV18 to TRBJ1-1, with D possibly being TRBD1 (5 bases). CDR3 size: 14 residues. The ends were cut back, 0 bases at V and 5 bases at J, with 10 bases in the middle. In germline, CDR1 is KGHSH, CDR2 LQKENI. This CDR3 reads CASSPPGGRTEAFF. Here the CDR3 DNA reads TGTGCCAGCTCACCACCGGGGGGGAGGACTGAAGCTTTCTTT.

V gene TRBV5-8 combines with J gene TRBJ2-5, with D uncertain. Deletions cut 4 bases from V and 5 bases from J, with 9 bases between. The CDR3 has 12 residues. Per germline, CDR1 SGHTS and CDR2 YDEGEE. The CDR3 loop is CASSLYTETQYF. For the CDR3, the DNA is TGTGCCAGCAGCCTGTACACGGAGACCCAGTACTTC.

This chain uses TRBV27 with TRBJ2-5, with D perhaps matching TRBD2 (7 bases). There are 15 residues in the CDR3. Per germline, CDR1 MNHEY and CDR2 SMNVEV (reference sequence). Trimming shortened V by 2 bases and J by 4 bases, and 14 bases separated the two germline ends. The CDR3 DNA follows: TGTGCCAGCAGTTTAGCGGGGGCCAGTACAGAGACCCAGTACTTC. This encodes CASSLAGASTETQYF.

The J gene is TRBJ2-1, the V gene TRBV7-9; 9 positions agree with TRBD2. The length of the CDR3 is 12 residues. Germline V CDR1 and CDR2: SEHNR, FQNEAQ (reference sequence). V was clipped by 6 bases and J by 15 bases; unmatched bases: 9. The CDR3 is CASSFTGTSPFF. In DNA, the CDR3 is TGTGCCAGCAGTTTCACCGGGACTAGCCCGTTCTTC.

The chain recombines TRBV19 with TRBJ1-1; possible D gene TRBD1, 5 bases. V was trimmed by 7 bases and J by 1 base, leaving 22 bases between them. This CDR3 comprises 17 residues. CDR1 is LNHDA, CDR2 SQIVND, per germline (reference sequence). This CDR3 reads CASKSGTSTRGNTEAFF. In DNA form, the CDR3 reads TGTGCCAGTAAAAGTGGGACTTCCACTCGGGGGAACACTGAAGCTTTCTTT.

The chain carries TRBV28 and TRBJ2-2; D uncertain. Germline-derived CDR1 and CDR2 are MDHEN and SYDVKM. There are 12 residues in the CDR3. V was pared by 11 bases and J by 2 bases, with 9 bases between. The CDR3 sequence: CASRLNTGELFF. In DNA, the CDR3 is TGTGCCTCCCGACTTAACACCGGGGAGCTGTTTTTT. Combining the CDR3 with reference TRBV28 and TRBJ2-2 gives the whole variable domain DVKVTQSSRYLVKRTGEKVFLECVQDMDHENMFWYRQDPGLGLRLIYFSYDVKMKEKGDIPEGYSVSREKKERFSLILESASTNQTSMYLCASRLNTGELFFGEGSRLTVL.

The chain has TRBV12-1 and TRBJ1-5; TRBD1 is the table's D call, not checked against the DNA. TRBV12-1 is a pseudogene. The CDR3 loop spans 14 amino acids. The DNA for the CDR3 is TGTGCCAGCAGCTCGACAGGGGTCCGACAGCCCCAGCATTTT. Residues: CASSSTGVRQPQHF.

The rearrangement uses TRBV10-3 and TRBJ2-7; perhaps TRBD2 as D (5 bases). This CDR3 is 15 amino acids long. V was clipped by 4 bases and J by 5 bases, with 18 bases between them. Germline V gives CDR1 ENHRY, CDR2 SYGVKD. CDR3 sequence: CAISGETGVSDEQYF. CDR3 DNA sequence: TGTGCCATCAGTGGGGAGACTGGTGTAAGCGACGAGCAGTACTTC.